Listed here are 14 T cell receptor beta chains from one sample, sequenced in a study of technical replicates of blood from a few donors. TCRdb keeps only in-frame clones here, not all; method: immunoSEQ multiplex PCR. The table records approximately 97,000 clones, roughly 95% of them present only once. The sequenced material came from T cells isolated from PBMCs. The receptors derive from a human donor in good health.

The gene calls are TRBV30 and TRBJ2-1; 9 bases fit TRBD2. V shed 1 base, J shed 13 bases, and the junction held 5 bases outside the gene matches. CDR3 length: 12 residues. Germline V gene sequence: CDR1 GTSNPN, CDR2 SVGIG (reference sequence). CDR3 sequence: CAWSARLAEQFF. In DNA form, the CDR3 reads TGTGCCTGGAGTGCCCGACTAGCGGAACAGTTCTTC.

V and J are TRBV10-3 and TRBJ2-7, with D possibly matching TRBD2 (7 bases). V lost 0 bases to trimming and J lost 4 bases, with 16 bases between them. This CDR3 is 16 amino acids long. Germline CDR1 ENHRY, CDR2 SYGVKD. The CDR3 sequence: CAISESLGGAHYEQYF. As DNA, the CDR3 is TGTGCCATCAGTGAGTCGCTTGGGGGGGCGCATTACGAGCAGTACTTC.

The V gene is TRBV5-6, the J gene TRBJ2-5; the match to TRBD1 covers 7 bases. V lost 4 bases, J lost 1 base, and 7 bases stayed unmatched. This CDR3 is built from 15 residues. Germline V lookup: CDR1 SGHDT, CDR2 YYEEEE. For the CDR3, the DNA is TGTGCCAGCAGCCCGCTTGCAGGGGGCCAAGAGACCCAGTACTTC. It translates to CASSPLAGGQETQYF.

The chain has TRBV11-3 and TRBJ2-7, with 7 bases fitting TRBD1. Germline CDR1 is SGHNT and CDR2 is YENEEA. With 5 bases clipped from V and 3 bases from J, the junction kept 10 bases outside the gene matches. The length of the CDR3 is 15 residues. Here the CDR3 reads CASSHTDRELYEQYF. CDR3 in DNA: TGTGCCAGCAGCCACACCGACAGGGAGCTCTACGAGCAGTACTTC.

CDR3 bases: TGTGCCAGTAGTATCCGGGGACAACAAGAGACCCAGTACTTC. Its translation is CASSIRGQQETQYF. This rearrangement joins TRBV19 to TRBJ2-5; a possible D gene is TRBD1 (6 bases). V was cut by 3 bases and J by 2 bases, with 10 bases left in between. The CDR3 runs to 14 residues. The germline V gene has CDR1 LNHDA and CDR2 SQIVND (reference sequence).

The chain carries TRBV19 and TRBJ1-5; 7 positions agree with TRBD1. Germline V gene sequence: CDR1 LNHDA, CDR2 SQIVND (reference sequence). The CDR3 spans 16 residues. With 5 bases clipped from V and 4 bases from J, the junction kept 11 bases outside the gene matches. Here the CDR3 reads CASSQPHRQGNQPQHF. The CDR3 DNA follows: TGTGCCAGTAGTCAACCCCATAGACAGGGAAATCAGCCCCAGCATTTT. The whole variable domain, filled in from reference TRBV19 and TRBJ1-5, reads DGGITQSPKYLFRKEGQNVTLSCEQNLNHDAMYWYRQDPGQGLRLIYYSQIVNDFQKGDIAEGYSVSREKKESFPLTVTSAQKNPTAFYLCASSQPHRQGNQPQHFGDGTRLSIL.

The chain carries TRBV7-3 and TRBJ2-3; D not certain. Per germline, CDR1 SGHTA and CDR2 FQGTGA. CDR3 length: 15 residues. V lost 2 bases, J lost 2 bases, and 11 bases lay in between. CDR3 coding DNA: TGTGCCAGCAGCTTAGGGCAGGCGAACACAGATACGCAGTATTTT. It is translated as CASSLGQANTDTQYF.

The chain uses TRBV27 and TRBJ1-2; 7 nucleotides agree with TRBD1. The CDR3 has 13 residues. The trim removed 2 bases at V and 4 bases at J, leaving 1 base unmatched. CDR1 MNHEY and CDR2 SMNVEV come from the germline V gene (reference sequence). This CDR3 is CASSLQGGYGYTF. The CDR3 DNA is TGTGCCAGCAGTTTACAGGGGGGCTATGGCTACACCTTC.

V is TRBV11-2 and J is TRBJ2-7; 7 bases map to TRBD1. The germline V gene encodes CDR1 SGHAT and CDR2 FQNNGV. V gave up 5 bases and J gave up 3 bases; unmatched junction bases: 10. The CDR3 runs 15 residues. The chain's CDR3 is CASSPGTEAVYEQYF. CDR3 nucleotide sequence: TGTGCCAGCAGCCCAGGGACAGAGGCAGTCTACGAGCAGTACTTC.

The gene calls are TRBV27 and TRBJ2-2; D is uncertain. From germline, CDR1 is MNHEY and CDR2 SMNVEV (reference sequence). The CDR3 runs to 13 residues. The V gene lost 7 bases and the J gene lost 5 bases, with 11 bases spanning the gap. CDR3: CASTIAPTGELFF. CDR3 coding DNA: TGTGCCAGCACTATAGCACCGACCGGGGAGCTGTTTTTT.

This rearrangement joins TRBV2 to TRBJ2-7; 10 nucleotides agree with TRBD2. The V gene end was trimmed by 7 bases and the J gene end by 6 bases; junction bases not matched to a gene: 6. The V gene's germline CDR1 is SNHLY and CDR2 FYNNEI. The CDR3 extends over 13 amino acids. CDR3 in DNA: TGTGCCAGCATACCTAGCGGGAGTGGCGAGCAGTACTTC. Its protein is CASIPSGSGEQYF.

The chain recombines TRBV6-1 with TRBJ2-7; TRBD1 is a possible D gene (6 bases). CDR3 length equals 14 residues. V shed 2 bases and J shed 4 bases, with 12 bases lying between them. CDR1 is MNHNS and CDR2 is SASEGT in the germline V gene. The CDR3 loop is CASSERAGVYEQYF. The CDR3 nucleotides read TGTGCCAGCAGTGAAAGGGCAGGGGTATACGAGCAGTACTTC.

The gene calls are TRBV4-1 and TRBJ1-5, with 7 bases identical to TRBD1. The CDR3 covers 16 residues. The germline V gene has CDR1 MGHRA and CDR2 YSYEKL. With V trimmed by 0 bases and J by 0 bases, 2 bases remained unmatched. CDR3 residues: CASSQETGDSNQPQHF. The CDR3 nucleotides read TGCGCCAGCAGCCAAGAAACAGGGGATAGCAATCAGCCCCAGCATTTT.

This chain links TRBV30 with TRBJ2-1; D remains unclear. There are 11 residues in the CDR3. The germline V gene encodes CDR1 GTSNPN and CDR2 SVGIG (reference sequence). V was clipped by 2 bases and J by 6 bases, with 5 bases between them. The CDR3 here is CAWSTVNEQFF. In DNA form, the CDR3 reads TGTGCCTGGAGTACGGTCAATGAGCAGTTCTTC.